This TCR beta chain derives from a study of T cells in Graves' hyperthyroidism and ophthalmopathy. The TCR beta CDR3 regions underwent amplification using RNA transcripts as the source. Initially, a first-round RT-PCR of the TCR CDR3 employed the HTBI primer set. One entry per CDR3 protein results from TCRdb running MiXCR on the multiplex PCR reads. Of under 350,000 distinct CDR3 sequences in the sample, approximately 15% were seen once. Whole-study results and caveats: The blood repertoire included most of the expanded thyroid clonotypes above 0.001.

V was clipped by 5 bases and J by 8 bases, with 21 bases between them. There are 15 residues in the CDR3. Germline assignment: CDR1 SGHTA and CDR2 FQGNSA. Clinical symptoms, serum thyroxine and TRAb, thyroid ultrasound and orbital computed tomography together formed the diagnostic basis. This clonotype appeared many times. Its cognate antigen is unknown. What was sequenced was blood. This receptor was identified in an older woman with Graves' ophthalmopathy. V and J are TRBV7-2 and TRBJ1-2; tentative D call: TRBD1 (5 bases). The CDR3 DNA reads TGTGCCAGCAGCCCACAGAGTAGGGCGGGGGGAGGCTACACCTTC. Encoded protein: CASSPQSRAGGGYTF.